This TCR beta chain was documented in a study of blood T cells in healthy people across ages. Whole-study findings and limits: Roughly linear age-related decline in beta diversity appeared, significant by age around 42. Compared with aged donors, long-lived donors showed fewer expanded clones, suggesting selection.

The people who gave samples were healthy Caucasians from Russia, aged 6 to 90. Each donor supplied ten milliliters of peripheral blood. A word on this clonotype: Its antigen is unidentified.

This CDR3 comprises 15 residues. V was pared by 7 bases and J by 3 bases, with 8 bases of the junction left unmatched. Germline V CDR1 and CDR2: MNHNS, SASEGT. It was with a sample-barcoded 5' primer and a J-beta primer mix that a second PCR of about 6 to 12 cycles was run. TCRdb redid the calling of the 5' RACE reads with MiXCR, one entry per CDR3 protein. This table has hundreds of thousands of distinct CDR3 sequences, roughly 56% appearing once. The receptor was isolated from a man aged 35 to 55 in good health. Sequencing was carried out using blood. J is TRBJ2-5 and V is TRBV6-1; 10 bases are shared with TRBD2. The CDR3 nucleotides are TGTGCCAGCACCCCTCGGACTAGCGGAAAAGAGACCCAGTACTTC. Amino acid sequence: CASTPRTSGKETQYF.